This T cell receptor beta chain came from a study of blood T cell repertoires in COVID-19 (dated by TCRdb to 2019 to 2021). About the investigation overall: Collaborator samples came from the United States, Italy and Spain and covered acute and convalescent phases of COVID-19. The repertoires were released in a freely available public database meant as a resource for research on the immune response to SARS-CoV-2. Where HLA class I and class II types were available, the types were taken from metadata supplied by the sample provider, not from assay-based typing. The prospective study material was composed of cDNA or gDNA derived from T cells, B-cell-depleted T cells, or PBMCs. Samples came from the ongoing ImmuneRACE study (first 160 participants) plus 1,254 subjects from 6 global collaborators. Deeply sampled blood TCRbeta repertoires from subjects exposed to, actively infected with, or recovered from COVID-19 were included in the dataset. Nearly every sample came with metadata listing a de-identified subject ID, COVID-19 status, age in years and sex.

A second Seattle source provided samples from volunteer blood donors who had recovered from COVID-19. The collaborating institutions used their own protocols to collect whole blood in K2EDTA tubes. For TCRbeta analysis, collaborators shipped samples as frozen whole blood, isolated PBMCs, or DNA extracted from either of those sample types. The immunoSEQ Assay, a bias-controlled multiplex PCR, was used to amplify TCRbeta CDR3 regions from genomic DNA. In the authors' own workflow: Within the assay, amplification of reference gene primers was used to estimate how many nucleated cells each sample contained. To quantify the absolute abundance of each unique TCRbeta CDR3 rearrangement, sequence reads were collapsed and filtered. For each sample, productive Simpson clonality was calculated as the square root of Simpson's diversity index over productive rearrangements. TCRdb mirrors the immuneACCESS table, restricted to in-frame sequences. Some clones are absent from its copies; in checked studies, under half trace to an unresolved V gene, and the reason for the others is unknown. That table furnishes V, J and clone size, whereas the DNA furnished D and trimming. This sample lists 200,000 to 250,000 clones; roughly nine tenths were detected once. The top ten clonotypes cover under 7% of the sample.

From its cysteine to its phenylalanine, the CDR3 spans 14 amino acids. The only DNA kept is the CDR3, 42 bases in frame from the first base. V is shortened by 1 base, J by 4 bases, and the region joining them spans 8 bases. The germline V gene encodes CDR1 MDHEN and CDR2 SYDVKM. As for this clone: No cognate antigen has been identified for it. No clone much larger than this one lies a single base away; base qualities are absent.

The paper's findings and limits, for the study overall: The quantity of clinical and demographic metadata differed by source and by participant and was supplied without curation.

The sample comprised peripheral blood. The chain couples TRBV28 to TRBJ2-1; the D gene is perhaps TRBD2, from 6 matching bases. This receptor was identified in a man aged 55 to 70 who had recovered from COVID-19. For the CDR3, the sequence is CASSLLGLYNEQFF. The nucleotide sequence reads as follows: TGTGCCAGCAGTTTATTGGGACTTTACAATGAGCAGTTCTTC.